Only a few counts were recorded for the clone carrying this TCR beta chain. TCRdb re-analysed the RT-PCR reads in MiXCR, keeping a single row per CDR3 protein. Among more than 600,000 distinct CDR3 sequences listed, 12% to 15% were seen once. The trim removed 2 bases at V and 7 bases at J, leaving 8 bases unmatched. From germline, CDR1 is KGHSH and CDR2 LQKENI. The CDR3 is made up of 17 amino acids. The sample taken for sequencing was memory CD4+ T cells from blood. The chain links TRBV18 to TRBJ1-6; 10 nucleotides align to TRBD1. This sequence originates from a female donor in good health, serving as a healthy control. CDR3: CASSPGAGTGANSPLHF. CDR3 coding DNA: TGTGCCAGCTCACCAGGAGCCGGGACAGGGGCGAATTCACCCCTCCACTTT. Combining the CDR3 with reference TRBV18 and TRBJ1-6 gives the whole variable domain NAGVMQNPRHLVRRRGQEARLRCSPMKGHSHVYWYRQLPEEGLKFMVYLQKENIIDESGMPKERFSAEFPKEGPSILRIQQVVRGDSAAYFCASSPGAGTGANSPLHFGNGTRLTVT.